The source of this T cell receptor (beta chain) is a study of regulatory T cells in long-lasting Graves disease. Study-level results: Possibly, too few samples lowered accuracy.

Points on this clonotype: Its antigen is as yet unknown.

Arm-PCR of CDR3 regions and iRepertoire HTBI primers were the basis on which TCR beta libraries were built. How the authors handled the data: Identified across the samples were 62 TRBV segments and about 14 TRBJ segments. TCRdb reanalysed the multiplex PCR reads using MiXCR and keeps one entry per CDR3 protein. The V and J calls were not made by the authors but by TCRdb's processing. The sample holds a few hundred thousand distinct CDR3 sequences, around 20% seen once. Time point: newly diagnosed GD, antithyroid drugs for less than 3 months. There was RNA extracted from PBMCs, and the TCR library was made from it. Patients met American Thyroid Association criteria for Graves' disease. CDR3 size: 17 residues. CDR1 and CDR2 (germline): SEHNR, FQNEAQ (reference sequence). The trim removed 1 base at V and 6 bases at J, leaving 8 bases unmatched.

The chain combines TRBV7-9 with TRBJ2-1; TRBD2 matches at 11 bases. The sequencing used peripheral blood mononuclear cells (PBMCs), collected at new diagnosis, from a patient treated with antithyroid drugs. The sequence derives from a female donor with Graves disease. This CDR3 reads CASSLEGRLAGGNEQFF. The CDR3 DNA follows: TGTGCCAGCAGCTTAGAAGGTCGGCTAGCGGGGGGCAATGAGCAGTTCTTC. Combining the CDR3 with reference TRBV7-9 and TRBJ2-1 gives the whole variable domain DTGVSQNPRHKITKRGQNVTFRCDPISEHNRLYWYRQTLGQGPEFLTYFQNEAQLEKSRLLSDRFSAERPKGSFSTLEIQRTEQGDSAMYLCASSLEGRLAGGNEQFFGPGTRLTVL.